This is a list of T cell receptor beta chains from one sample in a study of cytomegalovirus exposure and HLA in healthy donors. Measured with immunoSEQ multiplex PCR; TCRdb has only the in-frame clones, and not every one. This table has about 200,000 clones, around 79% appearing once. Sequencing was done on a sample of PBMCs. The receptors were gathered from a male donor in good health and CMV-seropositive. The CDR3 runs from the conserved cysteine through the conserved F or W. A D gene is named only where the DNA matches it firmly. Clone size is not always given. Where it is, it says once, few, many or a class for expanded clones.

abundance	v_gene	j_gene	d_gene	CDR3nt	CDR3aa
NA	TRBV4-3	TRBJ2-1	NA	TGCGCCAGCAGCCCAAGCGTGGGGGGCTACAATGAGCAGTTCTTC	CASSPSVGGYNEQFF
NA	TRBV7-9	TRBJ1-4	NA	TGTTCCAGCAGCTTAGAAGCGCCAGCCGAAAAACTGTTTTTT	CSSSLEAPAEKLFF
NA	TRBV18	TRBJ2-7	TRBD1	TGTGCCAGCTCCCCTCGGACAGGGGACAACGAGCAGTACTTC	CASSPRTGDNEQYF
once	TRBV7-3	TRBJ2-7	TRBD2	TGTGCCAGCAGCTTAAATAGCGGGAGGCCCTCCTACGAGCAGTACTTC	CASSLNSGRPSYEQYF
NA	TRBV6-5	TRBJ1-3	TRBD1	TGTGCCAGCAGTTACTCCGGGACAGGGACTGGAAACACCATATATTTT	CASSYSGTGTGNTIYF
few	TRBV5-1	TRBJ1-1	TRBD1	TGCGCCAGCAGGGGACAGATGAACACTGAAGCTTTCTTT	CASRGQMNTEAFF
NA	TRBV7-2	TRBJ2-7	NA	TGTGCCAGCAGCTTAGCGGTCACAGCCTACGAGCAGTACTTC	CASSLAVTAYEQYF
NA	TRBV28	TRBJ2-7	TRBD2	TGTGCCAGCAGTTTTACCCCTAGCGGGGCCCCCGAGCAGTACTTC	CASSFTPSGAPEQYF
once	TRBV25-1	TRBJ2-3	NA	TGTGCCACTACGGCCGGGGATACGCAGTATTTT	CATTAGDTQYF
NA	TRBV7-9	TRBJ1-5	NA	TGTGCCAGCAGACCGGGACTAGGAGATCAGCCCCAGCATTTT	CASRPGLGDQPQHF
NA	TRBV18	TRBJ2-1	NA	TGTGCCAGCTGCTACACCCTAGGGGATGAGCAGTTCTTC	CASCYTLGDEQFF
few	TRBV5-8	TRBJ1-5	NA	TGTGCCAGCAGTTCCGCCAACTTCGGCAATCAGCCCCAGCATTTT	CASSSANFGNQPQHF
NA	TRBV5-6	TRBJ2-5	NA	TGTGCCAGCAGCTCATTAGAGACCCAGTACTTC	CASSSLETQYF
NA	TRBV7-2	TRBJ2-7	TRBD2	TGTGCCAGCAGCCCAACGGGACTAGCGGGATCGGGCGAGCAGTACTTC	CASSPTGLAGSGEQYF
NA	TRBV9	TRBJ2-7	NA	TGTGCCAGCAGCCCTGTTAGCGGAAAGAGAGAGCAGTACTTC	CASSPVSGKREQYF
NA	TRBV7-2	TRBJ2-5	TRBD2	TGTGCCAGCAGCTTGTCTTTAGCGGGGTCACGGGAGACCCAGTACTTC	CASSLSLAGSRETQYF
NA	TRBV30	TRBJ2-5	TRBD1	TGTGCCTGGAGGGGACAGGGGGCGGCCCAAGAGACCCAGTACTTC	CAWRGQGAAQETQYF
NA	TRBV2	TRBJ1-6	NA	TGTGCCAGCAGTACCTACTATAATTCACCCCTCCACTTT	CASSTYYNSPLHF
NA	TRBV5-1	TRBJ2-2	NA	TGCGCCAGCAGCTTGGCCAGGATGCCAATCGGGGAGCTGTTTTTT	CASSLARMPIGELFF
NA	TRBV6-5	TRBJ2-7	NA	TGTGCCAGCACAGGTTCCACCTACGAGCAGTACTTC	CASTGSTYEQYF
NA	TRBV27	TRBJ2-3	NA	TGTGCCGGCACCTCTTTACCGAGACAGGCAACAGATACGCAGTATTTT	CAGTSLPRQATDTQYF
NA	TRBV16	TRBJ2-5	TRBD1	TGTGCCAGCAGCCAACGGACAGGGACGGAGACCCAGTACTTC	CASSQRTGTETQYF
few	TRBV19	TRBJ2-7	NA	TGTGCCAGTAGCCCCTATGCGGGGAGCAGCTCCTACGAGCAGTACTTC	CASSPYAGSSSYEQYF
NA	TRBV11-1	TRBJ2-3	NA	TGTGCCAGCAGCTTAAGTCCTCGGACGCAGTATTTT	CASSLSPRTQYF
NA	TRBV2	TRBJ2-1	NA	TGTGCCAGCAGGCGGTGGGGGGACGCCTACAATGAGCAGTTCTTC	CASRRWGDAYNEQFF
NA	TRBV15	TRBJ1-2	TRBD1	TGTGCCACCAGCATGGACAGGGTTGGCTACACCTTC	CATSMDRVGYTF
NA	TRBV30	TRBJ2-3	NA	TGTGCCTGGTCAAGAAACCTAAACACAGATACGCAGTATTTT	CAWSRNLNTDTQYF
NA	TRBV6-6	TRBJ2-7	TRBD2	TGTGCCAGCAGTACGGAACTAGCGGGGATCTCCTACGAGCAGTACTTC	CASSTELAGISYEQYF
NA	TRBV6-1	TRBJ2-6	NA	TGTGCCAGCCGTGCAGGGCTCTCTGGGGCCAACGTCCTGACTTTC	CASRAGLSGANVLTF
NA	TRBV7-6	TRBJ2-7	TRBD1	TGTGCCAGCAGCGGCCGGGACAGGGGCGGAGGGGAGCAGTACTTC	CASSGRDRGGGEQYF
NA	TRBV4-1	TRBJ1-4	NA	TGCGCCAGCAGCCCCCCGGCAGGGGCACGAGAAAAACTGTTTTTT	CASSPPAGAREKLFF
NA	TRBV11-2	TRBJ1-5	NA	TGTGCCAGCAGCTCAGACGGTCAGCCCCAGCATTTT	CASSSDGQPQHF
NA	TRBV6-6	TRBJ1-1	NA	TGTGCCAGCAGCTATGAGCTCAACACTGAAGCTTTCTTT	CASSYELNTEAFF